This T cell receptor (beta chain) stems from a study of long-term antiretroviral therapy in people with HIV. Details on this clone: Its antigen remains unidentified.

Study results and limitations: Post-ART diversity increased but stayed below transplant donor controls. Clones that expanded before ART (that is, prior to treatment) dominated the repertoire at all time points.

Treatment for all HIV-infected participants took place in the United States. Researchers report immunoSEQ v3.0 was run at survey level. Produced via immunoSEQ multiplex PCR; TCRdb's table is partial and in-frame only. Of approximately 23,000 clones in the sample, 81% are singletons; the top ten hold 7.2%. The sequence was obtained from a man aged 25 to 40 with HIV. The material was unsorted PBMCs, obtained 1.5 years after starting antiretroviral therapy.

CDR3 loop: CASIHPGLALSYEQYF. Written as DNA, the CDR3 is TGCGCCAGCATCCATCCGGGACTAGCGTTATCGTACGAGCAGTACTTC. V usage is TRBV4-3 and J usage is TRBJ2-7; 10 bases map to TRBD2. V dropped 7 bases and J dropped 4; count of bases not matched to a gene: 13. CDR1 is LGHNA and CDR2 is YSLEER in the germline V gene. CDR3 length: 16 amino acids.